These 8 T cell receptor beta chains came from one sample sequenced in a study of blood T cell repertoires in COVID-19. Assay: immunoSEQ multiplex PCR; the TCRdb copy retains only in-frame clones and omits some. The data contain 390,000 or so clones, 70% to 90% of them singletons. The specimen sequenced was peripheral blood. These receptors came from a woman in her twenties or thirties with COVID-19, enrolled during active disease.

V gene TRBV11-1 combines with J gene TRBJ1-1, with unresolved D. The germline V and J ends were trimmed by 6 bases and 3 bases, with 11 bases remaining between them. CDR1 and CDR2 (germline): SGHAT, FQDESV (reference sequence). CDR3 length: 13 residues. CDR3 region: CASSYSGDTEAFF. Here the CDR3 DNA reads TGTGCCAGCAGTTACAGCGGAGACACTGAAGCTTTCTTT.

The rearrangement uses TRBV10-3 and TRBJ1-6; 10 nucleotides agree with TRBD1. The V segment lost 10 bases and the J segment 7 bases; nucleotides outside the gene matches: 4. CDR3 length equals 13 residues. Germline V gene lookup returns CDR1 ENHRY and CDR2 SYGVKD. CDR3 amino acids: CATQGQGNSPLHF. CDR3 DNA sequence: TGTGCCACACAGGGACAGGGGAATTCACCCCTCCACTTT.

The chain carries TRBV2 and TRBJ2-5; 7 nucleotides match TRBD2. CDR3 length: 14 residues. Trimming cost V 5 bases and J 2 bases; bases outside gene matches: 5. The germline gives CDR1 SNHLY, CDR2 FYNNEI. The CDR3 DNA sequence: TGTGCCAGCAGTTACCGGGGAGGGCAAGAGACCCAGTACTTC. This translates into CASSYRGGQETQYF.

This clone was found a few times. The gene calls are TRBV9 and TRBJ2-1; 9 bases map to TRBD1. Germline lookup yields CDR1 SGDLS and CDR2 YYNGEE. With 0 bases clipped from V and 8 bases from J, the junction kept 12 bases outside the gene matches. This CDR3 comprises 17 residues. In DNA, the CDR3 is TGTGCCAGCAGCGTAGGCCAACAGGGGGCTATGTTGCATGAGCAGTTCTTC. Translating gives CASSVGQQGAMLHEQFF.

The rearrangement uses TRBV21-1 and TRBJ1-4; TRBD1 is the table's D call, not checked against the DNA. TRBV21-1 is a known pseudogene. The CDR3 runs to 14 residues. Written as DNA, the CDR3 is TGTGCCAGCAGCAAGCGACAGGGGGGAGAAAAACTGTTTTTT. It yields the protein CASSKRQGGEKLFF.

The gene calls are TRBV5-4 and TRBJ2-3; D remains unclear. The germline V and J ends were trimmed by 2 bases and 1 base, with 2 bases remaining between them. Germline lookup yields CDR1 SGHNT and CDR2 YYREEE (reference sequence). This CDR3 is built from 12 residues. For the CDR3, the DNA is TGTGCCAGCAGCTTCGGCACAGATACGCAGTATTTT. It is translated as CASSFGTDTQYF.

This clone appeared a single time. A junction end diverges from the germline sequence, so it may reflect a read error. V is TRBV7-3 and J is TRBJ2-3; the match to TRBD2 covers 11 bases. The CDR3 contains 15 residues. From germline, CDR1 is SGHTA and CDR2 FQGTGA. This chain's CDR3 is CASSLVAGMTSGVSF. CDR3 sequence (DNA): TGTGCCAGCAGCTTGGTGGCAGGGATGACTAGCGGGGTATCTTTT. Full variable domain (rest looked up from reference TRBV7-3 and TRBJ2-3): GAGVSQTPSNKVTEKGKYVELRCDPISGHTALYWYRQSLGQGPEFLIYFQGTGAADDSGLPNDRFFAVRPEGSVSTLKIQRTERGDSAVYLCASSLVAGMTSGVSFGPGTRLTVL.

This clone was seen once. J is TRBJ1-4 and V is TRBV4-1, with D possibly TRBD1 on 6 matching bases. The CDR3 runs to 14 residues. V was shortened by 5 bases and J by 5 bases, with 12 bases between the two germline ends. Germline V CDR1 and CDR2: MGHRA, YSYEKL. For the CDR3, the DNA is TGCGCCAGCAGCATAAACAGGGACAATGAAAAACTGTTTTTT. Amino acid sequence: CASSINRDNEKLFF.